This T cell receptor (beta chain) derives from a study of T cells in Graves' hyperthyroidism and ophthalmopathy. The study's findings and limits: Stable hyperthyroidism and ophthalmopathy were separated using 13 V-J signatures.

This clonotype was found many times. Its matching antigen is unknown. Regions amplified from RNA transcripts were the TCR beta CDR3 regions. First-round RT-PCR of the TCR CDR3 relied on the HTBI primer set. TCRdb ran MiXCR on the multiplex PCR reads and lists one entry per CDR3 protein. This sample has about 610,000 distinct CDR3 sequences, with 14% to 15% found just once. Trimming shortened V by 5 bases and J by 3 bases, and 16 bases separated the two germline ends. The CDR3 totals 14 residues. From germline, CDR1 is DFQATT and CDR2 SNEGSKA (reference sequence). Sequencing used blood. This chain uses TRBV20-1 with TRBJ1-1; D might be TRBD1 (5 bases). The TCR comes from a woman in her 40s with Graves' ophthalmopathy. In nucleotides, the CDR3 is TGCAGTGCTGGAGGGACGTCGGGGCACACTGAAGCTTTCTTT. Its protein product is CSAGGTSGHTEAFF.